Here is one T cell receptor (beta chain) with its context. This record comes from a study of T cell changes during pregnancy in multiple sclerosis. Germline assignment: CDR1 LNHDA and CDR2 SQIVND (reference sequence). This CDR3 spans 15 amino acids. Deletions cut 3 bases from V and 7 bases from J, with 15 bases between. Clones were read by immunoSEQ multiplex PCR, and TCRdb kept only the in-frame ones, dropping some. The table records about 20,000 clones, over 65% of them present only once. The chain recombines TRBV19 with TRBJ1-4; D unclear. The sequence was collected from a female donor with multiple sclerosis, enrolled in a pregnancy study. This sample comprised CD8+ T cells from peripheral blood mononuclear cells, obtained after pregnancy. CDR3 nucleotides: TGTGCCAGTAGTATCTTGCCAGGAAGCAGTGAAAAACTGTTTTTT. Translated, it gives CASSILPGSSEKLFF. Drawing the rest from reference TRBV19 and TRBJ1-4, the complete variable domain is DGGITQSPKYLFRKEGQNVTLSCEQNLNHDAMYWYRQDPGQGLRLIYYSQIVNDFQKGDIAEGYSVSREKKESFPLTVTSAQKNPTAFYLCASSILPGSSEKLFFGSGTQLSVL.